The rows below give T cell receptor beta chains drawn from one sample of a study of cytomegalovirus exposure and HLA in healthy donors. Assay: immunoSEQ multiplex PCR; the TCRdb copy retains only in-frame clones and omits some. This sample has over 120,000 clones, with about 80% found just once. Sequencing used PBMCs. These receptor sequences come from a man aged 35-49 years in good health and CMV-seronegative. Both conserved end residues are part of each CDR3. The order of the fields is CDR3 protein, V gene, J gene.

CASSSHDRVETQYF,TRBV21-1,TRBJ2-5
CASKGDRGNIQYF,TRBV19,TRBJ2-4
CASSLSPPGTGVYGYTF,TRBV27,TRBJ1-2
CASSHPSGTEAFF,TRBV5-1,TRBJ1-1
CASSRTGTGSDRPYGYTF,TRBV4-3,TRBJ1-2
CASSPETGGQEQNYGYTF,TRBV4-1,TRBJ1-2
CASRGQGASTRYNEQFF,TRBV11-2,TRBJ2-1
CASSATDTQSGQYF,TRBV9,TRBJ2-5
CASSQETVNYEQYF,TRBV4-1,TRBJ2-7
CASSSPGQGDSPLHF,TRBV7-9,TRBJ1-6
CASSVLLNTGELFF,TRBV9,TRBJ2-2
CASSFDRGEQYF,TRBV7-9,TRBJ2-7
CASRMGRGGNTIYF,TRBV6-5,TRBJ1-3
CASSGQGWNTEAFF,TRBV19,TRBJ1-1
CASRATGSVNRETQYF,TRBV2,TRBJ2-5
CASSYGGQGTEQYF,TRBV6-5,TRBJ2-7
CASSLVAGGYQETQYF,TRBV5-4,TRBJ2-5
CASSIEGTGNEKLFF,TRBV19,TRBJ1-4
CASSLRRGINEKLFF,TRBV5-8,TRBJ1-4
CASSTGIEQYF,TRBV27,TRBJ2-7
CASSRGGRTNEKLFF,TRBV5-1,TRBJ1-4
CASSVQIQGNYGYTF,TRBV7-9,TRBJ1-2
CASSPVEGRGETQYF,TRBV5-1,TRBJ2-5
CASSVEDRGVGGYTF,TRBV9,TRBJ1-2
CASSLGTSASSYNEQFF,TRBV5-6,TRBJ2-1
CASSERNYGYTF,TRBV7-8,TRBJ1-2
CASSDTKEGDTQYF,TRBV5-1,TRBJ2-3
CASTLGGNTGELFF,TRBV2,TRBJ2-2
CASSQATGGWYNEQFF,TRBV14,TRBJ2-1
CASSPRTVNYGYTF,TRBV6-5,TRBJ1-2
CASSLELGGGLRYNEQFF,TRBV4-1,TRBJ2-1
CASSFRKEYGYTF,TRBV28,TRBJ1-2
CASSLTGPGHTGELFF,TRBV28,TRBJ2-2
CASTTPTEAFF,TRBV28,TRBJ1-1
CASSLEFGTVNSPLHF,TRBV5-1,TRBJ1-6
CASQKGGTGTGELFF,TRBV9,TRBJ2-2
CATSSGGLNEQYF,TRBV11-3,TRBJ2-7
CATGTHNSPLHF,TRBV7-9,TRBJ1-6
CASRPRVNNSPLHF,TRBV6-5,TRBJ1-6
CASSSPGNTEAFF,TRBV7-2,TRBJ1-1
CASSLAAGLGTGELFF,TRBV5-1,TRBJ2-2
CASSFLAVSYNEQFF,TRBV7-8,TRBJ2-1
CASGPPMGPNSPLHF,TRBV12-5,TRBJ1-6
CASSLERGTYEQYF,TRBV11-2,TRBJ2-7
CASSLASAGGYGYTF,TRBV5-1,TRBJ1-2